This TCR beta chain was identified during a study of blood T cell repertoires in COVID-19. This CDR3 has 15 residues. The trim removed 4 bases at V and 5 bases at J, leaving 7 bases unmatched. Germline V gene data show CDR1 as LGHNA and CDR2 as YSLEER. The count of this clone is one. Method: immunoSEQ multiplex PCR; TCRdb's copy keeps in-frame clones and lacks some. The table records more than 150,000 clones, more than 80% of them present only once. This clonotype was sampled from a woman older than 75 with COVID-19, enrolled during active disease. Sequencing was performed on peripheral blood. This chain joins TRBV4-3 and TRBJ1-4; 7 bases agree with TRBD1. The CDR3 spells CASSPYRGLNEKLFF. The CDR3 DNA reads as TGCGCCAGCAGCCCCTACAGGGGCTTGAATGAAAAACTGTTTTTT.